This entry is about one TCR beta chain. This sample is part of a study of shared clonotypes between healthy human individuals. The table came from immunoSEQ multiplex PCR; TCRdb's copy has only in-frame clones and leaves some out. Of nearly 750,000 clones in the sample, 55% to 75% were seen once. The V end lost 6 bases, the J end lost 0 bases, and 12 bases lay between the germline ends. Germline V gene data show CDR1 as LNHDA and CDR2 as SQIVND (reference sequence). This CDR3 region has 15 residues. Sample: memory CD4+ T cells sorted from blood. Stated subset: CD45RA-negative fraction. The sequence was obtained from a woman younger than 45 in good health. This rearrangement joins TRBV19 to TRBJ1-3; TRBD1 might be the D (5 bases). CDR3 amino acids: CASRRDSGSGNTIYF. As DNA, the CDR3 is TGTGCCAGTAGAAGGGACTCCGGCTCTGGAAACACCATATATTTT. The whole variable domain, filled in from reference TRBV19 and TRBJ1-3, reads DGGITQSPKYLFRKEGQNVTLSCEQNLNHDAMYWYRQDPGQGLRLIYYSQIVNDFQKGDIAEGYSVSREKKESFPLTVTSAQKNPTAFYLCASRRDSGSGNTIYFGEGSWLTVV.